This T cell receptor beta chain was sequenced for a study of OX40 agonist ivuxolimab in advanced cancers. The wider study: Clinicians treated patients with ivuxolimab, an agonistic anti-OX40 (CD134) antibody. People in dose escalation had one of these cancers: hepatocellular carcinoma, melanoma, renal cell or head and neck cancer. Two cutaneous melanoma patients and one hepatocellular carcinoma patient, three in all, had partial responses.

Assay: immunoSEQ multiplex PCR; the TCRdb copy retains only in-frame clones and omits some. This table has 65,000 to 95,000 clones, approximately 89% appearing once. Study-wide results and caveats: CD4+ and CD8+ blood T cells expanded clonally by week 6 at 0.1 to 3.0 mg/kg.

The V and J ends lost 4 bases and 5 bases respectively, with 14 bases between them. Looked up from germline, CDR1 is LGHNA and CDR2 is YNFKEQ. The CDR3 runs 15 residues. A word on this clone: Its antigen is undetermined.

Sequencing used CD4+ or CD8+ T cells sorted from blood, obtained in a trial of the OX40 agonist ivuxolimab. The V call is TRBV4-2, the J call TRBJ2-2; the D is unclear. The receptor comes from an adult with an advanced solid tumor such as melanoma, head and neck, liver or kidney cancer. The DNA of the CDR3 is TGTGCCAGCAGCCCCTTCGGAGTTGGGACCGGGGAGCTGTTTTTT. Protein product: CASSPFGVGTGELFF.